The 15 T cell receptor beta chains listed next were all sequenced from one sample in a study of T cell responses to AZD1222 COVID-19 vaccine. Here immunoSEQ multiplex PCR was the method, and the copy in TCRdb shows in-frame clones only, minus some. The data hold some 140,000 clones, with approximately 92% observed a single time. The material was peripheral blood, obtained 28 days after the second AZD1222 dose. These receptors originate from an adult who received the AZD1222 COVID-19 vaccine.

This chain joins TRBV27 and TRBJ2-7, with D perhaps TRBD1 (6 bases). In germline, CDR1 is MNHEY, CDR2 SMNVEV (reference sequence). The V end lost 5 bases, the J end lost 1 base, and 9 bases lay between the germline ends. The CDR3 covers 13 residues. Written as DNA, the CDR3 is TGTGCCAGCAGTCGCAGGGGATCCTACGAGCAGTACTTC. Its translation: CASSRRGSYEQYF.

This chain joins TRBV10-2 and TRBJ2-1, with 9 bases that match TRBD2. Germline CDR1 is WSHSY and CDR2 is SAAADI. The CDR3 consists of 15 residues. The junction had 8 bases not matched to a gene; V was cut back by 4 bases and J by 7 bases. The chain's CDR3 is CASSGYSGGKNEQFF. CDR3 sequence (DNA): TGCGCCAGCAGTGGATATAGCGGGGGAAAGAATGAGCAGTTCTTC.

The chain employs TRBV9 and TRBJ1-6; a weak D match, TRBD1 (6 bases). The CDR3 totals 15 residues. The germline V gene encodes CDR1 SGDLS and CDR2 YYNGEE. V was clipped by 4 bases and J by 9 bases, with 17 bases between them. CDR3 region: CASSPIGGAGSPLHF. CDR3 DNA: TGTGCCAGCAGCCCAATCGGGGGGGCGGGTTCACCCCTCCACTTT.

In nucleotides, the CDR3 is TGTGCCAGCAGCCCGCCGTCTTTACAGGGGACTAATGAAAAACTGTTTTTT. This translates into CASSPPSLQGTNEKLFF. The rearrangement joins TRBV7-9 to TRBJ1-4, with TRBD1 identical over 7 bases. Germline lookup yields CDR1 SEHNR and CDR2 FQNEAQ (reference sequence). This CDR3 spans 17 amino acids. The V segment lost 5 bases and the J segment 2 bases; nucleotides outside the gene matches: 11. The full variable domain, with the rest looked up from reference TRBV7-9 and TRBJ1-4, is DTGVSQNPRHKITKRGQNVTFRCDPISEHNRLYWYRQTLGQGPEFLTYFQNEAQLEKSRLLSDRFSAERPKGSFSTLEIQRTEQGDSAMYLCASSPPSLQGTNEKLFFGSGTQLSVL.

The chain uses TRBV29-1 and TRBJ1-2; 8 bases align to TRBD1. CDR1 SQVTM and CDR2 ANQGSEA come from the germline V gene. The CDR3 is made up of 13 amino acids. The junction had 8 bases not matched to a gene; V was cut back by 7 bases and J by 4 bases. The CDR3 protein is CSATTGEGYGYTF. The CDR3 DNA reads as TGCAGCGCCACGACAGGGGAAGGCTATGGCTACACCTTC.

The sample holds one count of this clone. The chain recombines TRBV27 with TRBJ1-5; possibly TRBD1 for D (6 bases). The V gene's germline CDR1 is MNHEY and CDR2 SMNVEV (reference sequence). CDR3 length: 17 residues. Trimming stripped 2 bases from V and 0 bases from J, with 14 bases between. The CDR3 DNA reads TGTGCCAGCAGTTTAACAGGGCCGGAATATAGCAATCAGCCCCAGCATTTT. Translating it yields CASSLTGPEYSNQPQHF.

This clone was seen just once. The CDR3 loop is CASSPGGVYGYTF. In DNA, the CDR3 is TGTGCCAGTAGTCCGGGGGGAGTCTATGGCTACACCTTC. The chain has TRBV19 and TRBJ1-2, with TRBD1 as a possible D gene (5 bases). Trimming left V 5 bases short and J 4 bases short, with 11 bases between. The CDR3 extends over 13 amino acids. Germline V gene lookup returns CDR1 LNHDA and CDR2 SQIVND (reference sequence).

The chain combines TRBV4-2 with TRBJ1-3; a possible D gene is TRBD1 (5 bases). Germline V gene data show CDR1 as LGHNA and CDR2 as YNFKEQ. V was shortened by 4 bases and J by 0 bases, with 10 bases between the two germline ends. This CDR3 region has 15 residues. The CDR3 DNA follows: TGTGCCAGCAGCCTGGACATAGTCTCTGGAAACACCATATATTTT. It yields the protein CASSLDIVSGNTIYF.

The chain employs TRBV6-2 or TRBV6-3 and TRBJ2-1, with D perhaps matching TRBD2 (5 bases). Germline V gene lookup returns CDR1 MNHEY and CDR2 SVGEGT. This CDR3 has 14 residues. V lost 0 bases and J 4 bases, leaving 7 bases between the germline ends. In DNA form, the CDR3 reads TGTGCCAGCAGTTACTCGACGGGATACAATGAGCAGTTCTTC. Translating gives CASSYSTGYNEQFF.

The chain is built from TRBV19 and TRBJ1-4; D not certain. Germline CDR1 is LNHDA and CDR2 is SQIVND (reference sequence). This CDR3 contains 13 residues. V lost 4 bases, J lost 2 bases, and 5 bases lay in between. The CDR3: CASSRSTNEKLFF. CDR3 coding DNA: TGTGCCAGTAGTAGGAGTACTAATGAAAAACTGTTTTTT.

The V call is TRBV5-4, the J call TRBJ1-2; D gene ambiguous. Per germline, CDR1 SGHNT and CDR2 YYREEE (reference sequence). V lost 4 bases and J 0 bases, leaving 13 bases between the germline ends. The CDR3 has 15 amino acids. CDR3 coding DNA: TGTGCCAGCAGCCAGGACCCATTGGCTAACTATGGCTACACCTTC. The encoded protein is CASSQDPLANYGYTF.

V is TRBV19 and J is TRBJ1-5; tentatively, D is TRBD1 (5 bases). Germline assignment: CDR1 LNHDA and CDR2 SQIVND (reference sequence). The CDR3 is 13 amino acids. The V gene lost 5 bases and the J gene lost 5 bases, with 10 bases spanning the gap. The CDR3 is CASSSRGDQPQHF. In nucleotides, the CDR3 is TGTGCCAGTAGTTCCCGAGGGGATCAGCCCCAGCATTTT.

CDR3 sequence: CASSYNHENQPQHF. The CDR3 nucleotides read TGTGCCAGCAGTTACAATCACGAAAATCAGCCCCAGCATTTT. The chain recombines TRBV6-6 with TRBJ1-5; D gene unclear. V lost 2 bases, J lost 4 bases, and 9 bases lay in between. This CDR3 has 14 residues. Germline CDR1 reads MNHNY; CDR2 reads SVGAGI (reference sequence).

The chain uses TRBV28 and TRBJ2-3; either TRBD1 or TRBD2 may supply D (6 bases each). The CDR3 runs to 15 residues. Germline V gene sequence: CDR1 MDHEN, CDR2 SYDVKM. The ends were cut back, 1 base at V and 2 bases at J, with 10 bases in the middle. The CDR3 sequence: CASSLSGAHTDTQYF. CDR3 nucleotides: TGTGCCAGCAGTTTATCGGGGGCCCACACAGATACGCAGTATTTT.

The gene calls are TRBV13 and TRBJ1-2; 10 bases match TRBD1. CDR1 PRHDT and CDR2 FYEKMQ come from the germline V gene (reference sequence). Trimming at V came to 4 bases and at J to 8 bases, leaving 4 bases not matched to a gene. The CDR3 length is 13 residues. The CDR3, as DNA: TGTGCCAGCAGCTACGACAGGGGGCTGGGCTACACCTTC. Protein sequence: CASSYDRGLGYTF.